This TCR beta chain was identified in a study of blood T cell repertoires in COVID-19. The wider study: Both acute and convalescent COVID-19 samples were obtained from the United States, Italy and Spain. Sample material is recorded as cDNA or gDNA derived from T cells, B-cell-depleted T cells, or PBMCs.

The CDR3 has 12 residues. The V gene's germline CDR1 is SGHVS and CDR2 FQNEAQ. Trimming pared 5 bases from V and 6 bases from J, leaving 5 bases between. Per the original data handling: Quantification of nucleated cells was approximated via reference gene primer amplification. The protocol was immunoSEQ multiplex PCR, while the TCRdb copy is restricted to in-frame clones and leaves out a portion. Clonal size and the V and J genes are those of that table, whereas D and trimming came from the DNA. The sample includes under 150,000 clones, 79% of them seen just once. Sequencing used peripheral blood. The chain joins TRBV7-8 to TRBJ1-6; D remains ambiguous. The origin of this receptor is a woman aged 80 or over with acute or convalescent COVID-19. The CDR3 bases are TGTGCCAGCAGCCCACTTAATTCACCCCTCCACTTT. Amino acids: CASSPLNSPLHF.